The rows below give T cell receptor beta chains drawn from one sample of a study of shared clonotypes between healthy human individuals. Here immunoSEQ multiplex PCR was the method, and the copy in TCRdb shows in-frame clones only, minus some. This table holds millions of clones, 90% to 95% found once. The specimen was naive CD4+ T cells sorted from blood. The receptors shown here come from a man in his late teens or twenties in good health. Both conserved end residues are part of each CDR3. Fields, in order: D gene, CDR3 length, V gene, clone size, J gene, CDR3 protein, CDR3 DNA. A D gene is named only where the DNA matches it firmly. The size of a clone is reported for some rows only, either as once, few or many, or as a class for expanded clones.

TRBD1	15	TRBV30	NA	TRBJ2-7	CAWSAPGTGGREQYF	TGTGCCTGGAGTGCCCCCGGGACAGGGGGCCGCGAGCAGTACTTC
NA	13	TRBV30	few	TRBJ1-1	CAWSVGAYTEAFF	TGTGCCTGGAGCGTCGGGGCGTACACTGAAGCTTTCTTT
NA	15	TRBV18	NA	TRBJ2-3	CASSRIVGTTDTQYF	TGTGCCAGCTCACGGATTGTAGGGACTACAGATACGCAGTATTTT
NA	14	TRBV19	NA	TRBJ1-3	CASRHTGTGNTIYF	TGTGCCAGTAGACATACAGGAACTGGAAACACCATATATTTT
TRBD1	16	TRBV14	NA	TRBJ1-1	CASSQVPQGAGTEAFF	TGTGCCAGCAGCCAAGTTCCGCAGGGGGCAGGCACTGAAGCTTTCTTT
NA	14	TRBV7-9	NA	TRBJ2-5	CASSLSASRETQYF	TGTGCCAGCAGCTTATCGGCTAGCCGAGAGACCCAGTACTTC
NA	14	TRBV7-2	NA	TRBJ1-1	CASSKGGMNTEAFF	TGTGCCAGCAGCAAGGGGGGGATGAACACTGAAGCTTTCTTT
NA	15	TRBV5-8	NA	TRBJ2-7	CASSLDRARTYEQYF	TGTGCCAGCAGCTTGGACAGGGCCCGTACCTACGAGCAGTACTTC
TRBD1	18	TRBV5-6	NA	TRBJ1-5	CASSSRGTGGGSNQPQHF	TGTGCCAGCAGCTCCCGGGGGACAGGAGGAGGCTCGAATCAGCCCCAGCATTTT
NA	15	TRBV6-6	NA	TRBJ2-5	CASSRGRGYQETQYF	TGTGCCAGCAGCAGGGGGAGGGGGTACCAAGAGACCCAGTACTTC
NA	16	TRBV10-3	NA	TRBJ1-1	CAISESSPRGATEAFF	TGTGCCATCAGTGAGTCGTCGCCTCGTGGGGCCACTGAAGCTTTCTTT
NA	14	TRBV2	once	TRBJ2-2	CASKIAVNTGELFF	TGTGCCAGCAAGATAGCGGTAAACACCGGGGAGCTGTTTTTT
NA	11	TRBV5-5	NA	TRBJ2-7	CASSRQYEQYF	TGTGCCAGCAGCCGTCAATACGAGCAGTACTTC
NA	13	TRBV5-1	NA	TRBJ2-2	CASSLTNTGELFF	TGCGCCAGCAGCTTGACGAACACCGGGGAGCTGTTTTTT
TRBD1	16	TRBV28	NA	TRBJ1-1	CASSQTPNRGVAEAFF	TGTGCCAGCAGCCAGACCCCCAACAGGGGGGTCGCTGAAGCTTTCTTT
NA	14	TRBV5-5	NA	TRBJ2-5	CASSFGAAQETQYF	TGTGCCAGCTCCTTTGGGGCAGCACAAGAGACCCAGTACTTC
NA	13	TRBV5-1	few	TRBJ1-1	CASSLAQGTEAFF	TGCGCCAGCAGCTTGGCCCAGGGGACTGAAGCTTTCTTT
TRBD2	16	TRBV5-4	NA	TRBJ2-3	CASSQLAGGSTDTQYF	TGTGCCAGCAGCCAGCTAGCGGGAGGAAGCACAGATACGCAGTATTTT
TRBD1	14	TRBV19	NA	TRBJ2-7	CASSPTGGSYEQYF	TGTGCCAGTAGTCCCACAGGGGGCTCCTACGAGCAGTACTTC
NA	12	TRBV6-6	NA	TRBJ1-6	CASSRTPSPLHF	TGTGCCAGCAGCAGGACACCTTCACCCCTCCACTTT
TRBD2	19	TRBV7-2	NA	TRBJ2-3	CASSGQIGTTSGKEDTQYF	TGTGCCAGCAGTGGACAGATCGGTACGACTAGCGGGAAGGAGGATACGCAGTATTTT
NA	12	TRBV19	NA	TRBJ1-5	CASSIPNQPQHF	TGTGCCAGTAGTATCCCCAATCAGCCCCAGCATTTT
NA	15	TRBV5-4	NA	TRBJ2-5	CASSLDHRGGETQYF	TGTGCCAGCAGCTTGGATCACAGGGGAGGAGAGACCCAGTACTTC